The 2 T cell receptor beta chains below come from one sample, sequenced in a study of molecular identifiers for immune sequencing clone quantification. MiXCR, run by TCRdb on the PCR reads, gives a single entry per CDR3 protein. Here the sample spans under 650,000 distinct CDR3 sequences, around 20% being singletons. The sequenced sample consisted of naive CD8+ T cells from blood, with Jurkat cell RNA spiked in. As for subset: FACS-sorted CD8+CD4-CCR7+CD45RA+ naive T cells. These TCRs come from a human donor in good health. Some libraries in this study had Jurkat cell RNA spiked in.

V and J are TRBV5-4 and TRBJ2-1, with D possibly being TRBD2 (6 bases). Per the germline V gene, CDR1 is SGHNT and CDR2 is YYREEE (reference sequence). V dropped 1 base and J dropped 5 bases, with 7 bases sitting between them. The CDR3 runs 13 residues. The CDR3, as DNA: TGTGCCAGCAGCTTGTGGGGGGACAATGAGCAGTTCTTC. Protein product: CASSLWGDNEQFF.

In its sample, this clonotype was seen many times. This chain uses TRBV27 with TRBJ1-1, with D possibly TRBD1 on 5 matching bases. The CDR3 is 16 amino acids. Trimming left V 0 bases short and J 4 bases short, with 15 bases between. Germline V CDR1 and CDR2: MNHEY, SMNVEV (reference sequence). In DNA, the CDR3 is TGTGCCAGCAGTTTATCATCCGGTTTGGGGGGCACTGAAGCTTTCTTT. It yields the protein CASSLSSGLGGTEAFF.